This T cell receptor beta chain is from a study of blood T cell repertoires in COVID-19. Study background: Researchers got acute and convalescent COVID-19 samples from the United States, Italy and Spain. T cells, B-cell-depleted T cells, or PBMCs supplied cDNA or gDNA.

With 0 bases clipped from V and 1 base from J, the junction kept 3 bases outside the gene matches. The length of the CDR3 is 17 residues. The germline V gene has CDR1 SGHRS and CDR2 YFSETQ. In the original processing: By means of reference gene primer amplification, nucleated cell counts were estimated. This table comes from immunoSEQ multiplex PCR, and its TCRdb copy is limited to in-frame clones, with some not included. V and J calls and clone size are those listed in that table; D and trimming were worked out from the DNA. The sample carries about 100,000 clones, roughly nine tenths recorded once.

The chain carries TRBV5-1 and TRBJ2-5; 13 nucleotides line up with TRBD2. Material for sequencing was peripheral blood. This TCR was sampled from a man aged 45 to 65 with active COVID-19. The CDR3 bases are TGCGCCAGCAGCTTGGCGGGGACTAGCGGGGCCCAAGAGACCCAGTACTTC. Amino acids: CASSLAGTSGAQETQYF.